This T cell receptor beta chain was profiled in a study of early T cells in non-severe SARS-CoV-2 infection. Study at large: Sequencing of unsorted whole blood was done on bulk RNA, leaving chains unpaired. The study's findings and limits: Sequences matched to VDJdb favored anti-spike CD8 responses, while private and CD4 specificities were missed.

The CDR3 consists of 15 residues. Trimming stripped 1 base from V and 0 bases from J, with 11 bases between. Germline lookup yields CDR1 SGHRS and CDR2 YFSETQ. Each single cDNA molecule received a unique molecular identifier. Using its own MiXCR run on the 5' RACE reads, TCRdb lists one record per CDR3 protein. This table has 40,000 or so distinct CDR3 sequences, more than 5% appearing once. Many counts were recorded for this clonotype. Its matching antigen is unknown. The sequencing input was whole blood. The sequence derives from an adult who was a healthcare worker with PCR-confirmed SARS-CoV-2 infection or an uninfected control (not recorded which). This chain uses TRBV5-1 with TRBJ2-7; D uncertain. The DNA of the CDR3 is TGCGCCAGCAGCTTGTATACGGTGGGCTCCTACGAGCAGTACTTC. It is translated as CASSLYTVGSYEQYF.